The clone carrying this TCR beta chain was counted many times. The antigen is unknown. Each TCR transcript was tagged with a 10-nucleotide random UMI during 5'RACE. TCRdb re-called the 5' RACE reads through MiXCR, storing one row per CDR3 protein. The sample holds more than 100,000 distinct CDR3 sequences, 10% to 12% seen once. These data originate in a study of neurological immune-mediated disorders. Findings and limits, study-wide: In HTLV-1-associated myelopathy, TCR clonal expansion was greatest, and in multiple sclerosis it was least, below healthy controls. The study found no CDR3 amino acid sequences shared by expanded clones across subjects, suggesting private repertoires in all groups.

Time point: longitudinal time-point 3. Unsorted libraries used 2 million PBMCs kept at -80 degrees C. Per the germline V gene, CDR1 is SGHRS and CDR2 is YFSETQ. CDR3 length: 16 amino acids. Trimming at V came to 4 bases and at J to 7 bases, leaving 9 bases not matched to a gene. This chain links TRBV5-1 with TRBJ2-3; 13 bases are a match to TRBD2. The receptor comes from a female donor with HTLV-1-associated myelopathy (HAM/TSP). Sequencing was carried out using PBMCs. The CDR3 loop is CASSGELAGGPNTQYF. CDR3 DNA sequence: TGCGCCAGCAGCGGAGAACTAGCGGGGGGGCCCAATACGCAGTATTTT. Supplemented by reference TRBV5-1 and TRBJ2-3, the full variable domain reads KAGVTQTPRYLIKTRGQQVTLSCSPISGHRSVSWYQQTPGQGLQFLFEYFSETQRNKGNFPGRFSGRQFSNSRSEMNVSTLELGDSALYLCASSGELAGGPNTQYFGPGTRLTVL.